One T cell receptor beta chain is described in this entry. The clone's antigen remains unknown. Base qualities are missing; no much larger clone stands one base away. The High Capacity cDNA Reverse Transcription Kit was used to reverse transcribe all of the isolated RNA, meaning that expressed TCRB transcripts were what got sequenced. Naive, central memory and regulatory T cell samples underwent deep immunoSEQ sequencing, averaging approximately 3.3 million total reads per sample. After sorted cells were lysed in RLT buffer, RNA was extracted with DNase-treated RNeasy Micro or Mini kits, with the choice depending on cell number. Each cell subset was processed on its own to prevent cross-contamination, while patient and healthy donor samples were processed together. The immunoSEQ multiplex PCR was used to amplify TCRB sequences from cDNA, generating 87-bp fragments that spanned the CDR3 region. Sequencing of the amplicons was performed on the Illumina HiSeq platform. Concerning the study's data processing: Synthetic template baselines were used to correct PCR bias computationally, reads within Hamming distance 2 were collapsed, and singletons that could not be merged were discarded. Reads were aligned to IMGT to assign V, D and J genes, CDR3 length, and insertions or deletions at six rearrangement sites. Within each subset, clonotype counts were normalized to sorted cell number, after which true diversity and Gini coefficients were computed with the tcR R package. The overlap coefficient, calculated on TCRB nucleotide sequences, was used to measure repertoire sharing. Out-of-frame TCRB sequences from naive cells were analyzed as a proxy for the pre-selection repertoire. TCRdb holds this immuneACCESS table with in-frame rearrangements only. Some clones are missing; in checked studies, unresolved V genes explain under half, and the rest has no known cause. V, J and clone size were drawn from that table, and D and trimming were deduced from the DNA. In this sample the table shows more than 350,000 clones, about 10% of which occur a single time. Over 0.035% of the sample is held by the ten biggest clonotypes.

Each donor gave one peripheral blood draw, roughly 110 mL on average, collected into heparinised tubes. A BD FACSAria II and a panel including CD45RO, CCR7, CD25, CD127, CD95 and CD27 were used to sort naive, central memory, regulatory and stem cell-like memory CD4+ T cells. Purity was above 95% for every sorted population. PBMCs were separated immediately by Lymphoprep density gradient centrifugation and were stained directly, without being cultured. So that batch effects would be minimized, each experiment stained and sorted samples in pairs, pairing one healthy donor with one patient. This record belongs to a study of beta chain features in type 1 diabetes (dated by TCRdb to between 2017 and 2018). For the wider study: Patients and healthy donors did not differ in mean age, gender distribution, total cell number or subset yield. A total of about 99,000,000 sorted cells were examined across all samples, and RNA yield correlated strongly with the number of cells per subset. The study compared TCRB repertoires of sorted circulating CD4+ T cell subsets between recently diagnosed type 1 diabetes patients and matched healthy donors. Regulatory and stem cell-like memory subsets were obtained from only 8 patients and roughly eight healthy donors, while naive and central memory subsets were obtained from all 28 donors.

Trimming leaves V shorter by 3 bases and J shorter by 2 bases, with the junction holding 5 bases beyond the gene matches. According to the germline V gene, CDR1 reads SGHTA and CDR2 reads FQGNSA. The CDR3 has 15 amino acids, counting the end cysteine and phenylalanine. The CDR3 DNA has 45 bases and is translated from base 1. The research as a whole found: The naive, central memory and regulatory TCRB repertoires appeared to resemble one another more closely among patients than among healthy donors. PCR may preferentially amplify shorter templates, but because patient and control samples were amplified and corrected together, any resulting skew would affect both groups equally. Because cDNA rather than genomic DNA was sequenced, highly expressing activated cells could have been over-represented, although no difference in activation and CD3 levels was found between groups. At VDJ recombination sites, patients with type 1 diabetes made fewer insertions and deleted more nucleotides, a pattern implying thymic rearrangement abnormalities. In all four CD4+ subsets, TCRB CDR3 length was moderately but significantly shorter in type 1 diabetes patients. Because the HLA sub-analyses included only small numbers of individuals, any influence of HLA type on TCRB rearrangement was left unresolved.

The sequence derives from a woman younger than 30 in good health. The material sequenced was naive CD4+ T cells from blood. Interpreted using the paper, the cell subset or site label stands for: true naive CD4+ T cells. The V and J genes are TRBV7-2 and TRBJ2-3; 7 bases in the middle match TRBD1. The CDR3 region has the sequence CASSFGDRATDTQYF. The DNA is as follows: TGTGCCAGCAGCTTTGGCGACAGGGCCACAGATACGCAGTATTTT.